This T cell receptor beta chain was retrieved from a study of blood T cell repertoires in COVID-19. Overall study context: Whether acute or convalescent, the COVID-19 samples came from the United States, Italy and Spain. PBMCs, B-cell-depleted T cells, or T cells provided the cDNA or gDNA that made up the material.

V was pared by 8 bases and J by 6 bases, with 10 bases of the junction left unmatched. Per germline, CDR1 MDHEN and CDR2 SYDVKM. The CDR3 has 14 amino acids. Source study methods: Researchers report that nucleated cell counts were estimated from reference gene primer amplification. TCRdb's copy holds only in-frame clones and misses some; the assay was immunoSEQ multiplex PCR. That table supplies the V and J calls and clone size; D and trimming were determined from the DNA. The sample yields roughly 87,000 clones, 80% to 90% seen once. This chain links TRBV28 with TRBJ2-3, with 8 bases lining up with TRBD2. This sequence originates from a woman of 80 years or more with active COVID-19. Sequencing was carried out using peripheral blood. This CDR3 is CASALAGSRDTQYF. The CDR3 DNA reads TGTGCCAGCGCATTAGCGGGGTCGCGGGATACGCAGTATTTT.